The 2 T cell receptor beta chains presented below share a single source sample, sequenced in a study of CD8 T cells in Susac syndrome. An amount of RNA that ranged from roughly 0.5 to 1 ug was reverse transcribed with random hexamers. TCRdb independently ran MiXCR on the immunoSEQ multiplex PCR reads; one entry per CDR3 protein. The repertoire holds over 150,000 distinct CDR3 sequences, with 80% to 95% as singletons. The sequencing sample was made of CD4+ T cells from PBMCs. The origin of the receptors is a human donor with multiple sclerosis.

The chain recombines TRBV12-3 or TRBV12-4 with TRBJ1-5, with no clear D. This CDR3 is 14 amino acids long. Deletions cut 4 bases from V and 2 bases from J, with 9 bases between. CDR3 protein: CASSSHQGNQPQHF. In DNA form, the CDR3 reads TGTGCCAGCAGTTCACACCAGGGCAATCAGCCCCAGCATTTT.

The rearrangement links TRBV7-3 to TRBJ1-1; unclear D gene. Germline V gene lookup returns CDR1 SGHTA and CDR2 FQGTGA. The CDR3 extends over 13 amino acids. V lost 4 bases to trimming and J lost 1 base, with 7 bases between them. CDR3 DNA sequence: TGTGCCAGCAGCTCCACTCCGAACACTGAAGCTTTCTTT. This encodes CASSSTPNTEAFF.